This T cell receptor (beta chain) derives from a study of OX40 agonist ivuxolimab in advanced cancers. At the level of the study: At 65% to 90% male, the cohort had a mean age of 60 years, ranging from roughly 23 to 80.

Study conclusions and caveats: More expanded clones were seen, on average, in CD8+ T cells than in CD4+.

This table comes from immunoSEQ multiplex PCR, and its TCRdb copy is limited to in-frame clones, with some not included. Counted here are about 41,000 clones, approximately 89% occurring once; the ten biggest clones make up 3% to 4.5%. From germline, CDR1 is SGHDT and CDR2 YYEEEE. Trimming stripped 5 bases from V and 8 bases from J, with 16 bases between. CDR3 length: 13 residues. Remarks on this clone: The antigen remains undetermined. Other DNA sequences in this sample translate to the same CDR3.

This specimen was CD4+ or CD8+ T cells sorted from blood, taken in a trial of the OX40 agonist ivuxolimab. The sequence derives from an adult with an advanced solid tumor such as melanoma, head and neck, liver or kidney cancer. The rearrangement joins TRBV5-6 to TRBJ1-1, with no clear D. CDR3 sequence: CASSLKDREEAFF. The DNA for the CDR3 is TGTGCCAGCAGTTTGAAGGATAGGGAAGAAGCTTTCTTT.